Presented here are 31 T cell receptor beta chains from one specimen sequenced in a study of T cell repertoires in cytomegalovirus infection. TCRdb analysed the reads with MiXCR anew, one entry per CDR3 protein. This table holds roughly 200,000 distinct CDR3 sequences, approximately 18% found once. Sequences were obtained from CD8+ T cells from PBMCs. The receptors here all came from a human donor in good health (CMV status not recorded). Some clones in this sample may be carry-over from other donors' samples.

This clonotype was seen only a few times. The gene calls are TRBV2 and TRBJ1-1, with D uncertain. Trimming left V 7 bases short and J 1 base short, with 7 bases between. Per the germline V gene, CDR1 is SNHLY and CDR2 is FYNNEI. CDR3 length: 12 residues. The CDR3 loop is CASTPANTEAFF. The CDR3 DNA sequence: TGTGCCAGCACCCCCGCGAACACTGAAGCTTTCTTT.

This chain links TRBV7-8 with TRBJ1-5; D ambiguous. This CDR3 is 13 amino acids long. CDR1 is SGHVS, CDR2 FQNEAQ, per germline. V was clipped by 5 bases and J by 5 bases, with 10 bases between them. CDR3 region: CASSRQLHQPQHF. In DNA form, the CDR3 reads TGTGCCAGCAGCCGGCAGCTCCATCAGCCCCAGCATTTT.

The genes are TRBV7-8 and TRBJ2-1; D is possibly TRBD1 or TRBD2 (5 bases each). Per germline, CDR1 SGHVS and CDR2 FQNEAQ. Trimming left V 4 bases short and J 0 bases short, with 13 bases between. This CDR3 comprises 16 residues. The CDR3 bases are TGTGCCAGCAGCTCGATCCGGGACCGCTCCTACAATGAGCAGTTCTTC. As protein: CASSSIRDRSYNEQFF.

This clonotype was seen more than once but under ten times. V usage is TRBV2 and J usage is TRBJ2-5; 11 nucleotides line up with TRBD2. CDR1 is SNHLY, CDR2 FYNNEI, per germline. V lost 6 bases, J lost 2 bases, and 5 bases stayed unmatched. This CDR3 is built from 15 residues. The CDR3 coding sequence is TGTGCCAGCAGGGGAGGGACTAGCGGACAAGAGACCCAGTACTTC. As protein: CASRGGTSGQETQYF.

This clonotype turned up a few times. V is TRBV29-1 and J is TRBJ2-3; no clear D gene. Per germline, CDR1 SQVTM and CDR2 ANQGSEA. Trimming left V 6 bases short and J 6 bases short, with 19 bases between. This CDR3 region has 14 residues. The CDR3, as DNA: TGCAGCGTCCCCCTTGGCCCGCTGGAGGATACGCAGTATTTT. This gives the protein CSVPLGPLEDTQYF.

This clonotype was observed a few times. The rearrangement links TRBV12-3 or TRBV12-4 to TRBJ1-5, with TRBD1 matching over 8 bases. This CDR3 contains 18 residues. Trimming at V came to 2 bases and at J to 5 bases, leaving 14 bases not matched to a gene. CDR3 in DNA: TGTGCCAGCAGTTTATATCCTGTTGACAGGGGAAGGGATCAGCCCCAGCATTTT. It translates to CASSLYPVDRGRDQPQHF.

This clonotype was counted a few times. CDR3 sequence (DNA): TGTGCCAGCAGTTACCCCTCCTCAGGCACCTTC. Its protein product is CASSYPSSGTF. J is TRBJ1-2 and V is TRBV6-2 or TRBV6-3; D unresolved. Between the trimmed V and J ends, which lost 2 bases and 13 bases, there was a span of 11 bases. The CDR3 length is 11 residues. CDR1 MNHEY and CDR2 SVGEGT come from the germline V gene.

V is TRBV29-1 and J is TRBJ1-1; D ambiguous. Germline-derived CDR1 and CDR2 are SQVTM and ANQGSEA. The CDR3 has 10 amino acids. V lost 4 bases and J 2 bases, leaving 2 bases between the germline ends. CDR3 sequence (DNA): TGCAGCGTTGTTAACACTGAAGCTTTCTTT. This encodes CSVVNTEAFF.

This clonotype turned up a few times. The rearrangement uses TRBV25-1 and TRBJ1-5; tentative D call: TRBD1 (5 bases). There are 14 residues in the CDR3. Trimming shortened V by 2 bases and J by 3 bases, and 8 bases separated the two germline ends. CDR1 and CDR2 (germline): MGHDK, SYGVNS. For the CDR3, the DNA is TGTGCCAGCAGTGAACGGGGACTCAATCAGCCCCAGCATTTT. This translates into CASSERGLNQPQHF.

This clonotype has more than one count but fewer than ten. The CDR3 nucleotides are TGTGCCAGCACCGGGGGACAGGGATACAATGAGCAGTTCTTC. Its protein is CASTGGQGYNEQFF. The chain has TRBV14 and TRBJ2-1; TRBD1 matches 9 bases. Per germline, CDR1 SGHDN and CDR2 FVKESK. This CDR3 region has 14 residues. Trimming took 7 bases from V and 4 from J; bases not matched to a gene: 5.

This clonotype came up a few times. This chain joins TRBV20-1 and TRBJ1-3; no clear D gene. V gave up 3 bases and J gave up 0 bases, with 12 bases separating them. This CDR3 contains 15 residues. CDR1 is DFQATT, CDR2 SNEGSKA, per germline (reference sequence). Written as DNA, the CDR3 is TGCAGTGCTAGGGCTAGGGCGTTCTCTGGAAACACCATATATTTT. Translation: CSARARAFSGNTIYF.

This clonotype was seen ten or more times. V gene TRBV12-3 or TRBV12-4 combines with J gene TRBJ1-2, with no clear D. V was cut by 3 bases and J by 2 bases, with 10 bases left in between. The CDR3 runs 14 residues. The CDR3 sequence is CASSFTAGNYGYTF. The CDR3 region has the DNA TGTGCCAGCAGTTTCACAGCGGGGAACTATGGCTACACCTTC.

This clonotype showed up many times. V is TRBV7-8 and J is TRBJ2-1; D not certain. V lost 5 bases and J 8 bases, leaving 19 bases between the germline ends. The CDR3 covers 15 residues. Germline CDR1 and CDR2: SGHVS and FQNEAQ. For the CDR3, the DNA is TGTGCCAGCAGCGATCGCGGCCCCAAAGCATATGAGCAGTTCTTC. This translates into CASSDRGPKAYEQFF.

The CDR3 nucleotides are TGCAGCGTTGATCGGGGGACCGGGGAGCTGTTTTTT. The encoded protein is CSVDRGTGELFF. This sequence joins TRBV29-1 and TRBJ2-2, with TRBD2 as a possible D gene (6 bases). The CDR3 extends over 12 amino acids. The V gene lost 3 bases and the J gene lost 5 bases, with 7 bases spanning the gap. CDR1 and CDR2 (germline): SQVTM, ANQGSEA.

The chain couples TRBV29-1 to TRBJ2-1; the match to TRBD1 covers 8 bases. Germline lookup yields CDR1 SQVTM and CDR2 ANQGSEA. The J segment lost 2 bases and the V segment lost 6 bases, leaving 9 bases of the junction unmatched. The CDR3 length is 15 residues. The CDR3 reads CSVPGQEIAYNEQFF. CDR3 nucleotide sequence: TGCAGCGTACCGGGACAGGAGATTGCCTACAATGAGCAGTTCTTC.

This clonotype has only a few counts. The chain links TRBV29-1 to TRBJ1-1; no firm D call. This CDR3 has 13 amino acids. From germline, CDR1 is SQVTM and CDR2 ANQGSEA. The V and J ends lost 5 bases and 0 bases respectively, with 10 bases between them. The CDR3 DNA reads TGCAGCGTTTATACCGGGATGAACACTGAAGCTTTCTTT. Protein: CSVYTGMNTEAFF.

The rearrangement links TRBV4-1 to TRBJ1-1; tentatively, D is TRBD1 (6 bases). The CDR3 runs to 14 residues. Per germline, CDR1 MGHRA and CDR2 YSYEKL. The ends were cut back, 4 bases at V and 4 bases at J, with 13 bases in the middle. CDR3 amino acids: CASSPGTSSTEAFF. CDR3 in DNA: TGCGCCAGCAGCCCCGGGACATCCAGCACTGAAGCTTTCTTT.

A few counts support this clonotype. V and J are TRBV9 and TRBJ2-3; maybe TRBD2 (5 bases). This CDR3 has 15 amino acids. V gave up 2 bases and J gave up 6 bases, with 16 bases separating them. Germline CDR1 and CDR2: SGDLS and YYNGEE. CDR3 protein: CASSVELERWDTQYF. The DNA of the CDR3 is TGTGCCAGCAGCGTTGAGTTGGAGCGGTGGGATACGCAGTATTTT. Using reference TRBV9 and TRBJ2-3 for the parts outside the CDR3, the full variable domain is DSGVTQTPKHLITATGQRVTLRCSPRSGDLSVYWYQQSLDQGLQFLIQYYNGEERAKGNILERFSAQQFPDLHSELNLSSLELGDSALYFCASSVELERWDTQYFGPGTRLTVL.

The V gene is TRBV7-9, the J gene TRBJ1-2, with no clear D. The germline V gene encodes CDR1 SEHNR and CDR2 FQNEAQ (reference sequence). CDR3 length equals 14 residues. V dropped 5 bases and J dropped 7 bases, with 17 bases sitting between them. In DNA, the CDR3 is TGTGCCAGCAGCCCTAGAATGCGGGCTGCTGGCTACACCTTC. This gives the protein CASSPRMRAAGYTF.

The chain links TRBV7-9 to TRBJ2-6; 11 nucleotides match TRBD1. Per the germline V gene, CDR1 is SEHNR and CDR2 is FQNEAQ (reference sequence). This CDR3 spans 21 amino acids. The V gene end was trimmed by 2 bases and the J gene end by 0 bases; junction bases not matched to a gene: 12. The CDR3 coding sequence is TGTGCCAGCAGCTTATTCGGGACAGGGGGTAGGCTCTACTCTGGGGCCAACGTCCTGACTTTC. Residues: CASSLFGTGGRLYSGANVLTF.

The chain couples TRBV7-6 to TRBJ2-7; the D gene could be TRBD1 or TRBD2 (5 bases each). V dropped 4 bases and J dropped 3 bases, with 16 bases sitting between them. The germline gives CDR1 SGHVS, CDR2 FNYEAQ. The length of the CDR3 is 15 residues. CDR3 loop: CASSSSGTGYYEQYF. The CDR3, as DNA: TGTGCCAGCAGCTCCTCCGGGACCGGATACTACGAGCAGTACTTC.

The gene calls are TRBV20-1 and TRBJ1-3; perhaps TRBD1 as D (6 bases). Deletions cut 1 base from V and 0 bases from J, with 13 bases between. The germline CDR1 and CDR2 sequences are DFQATT and SNEGSKA (reference sequence). This CDR3 is 16 amino acids long. The CDR3 loop is CSARVWGPSSGNTIYF. The CDR3 DNA reads as TGCAGTGCTAGAGTTTGGGGGCCGAGCTCTGGAAACACCATATATTTT.

The V call is TRBV20-1, the J call TRBJ1-1, with D possibly matching TRBD1 (5 bases). CDR1 is DFQATT and CDR2 is SNEGSKA in the germline V gene (reference sequence). The CDR3 has 12 amino acids. The V end was cut by 3 bases, the J end by 1 base, with 6 bases between. The CDR3 sequence: CSASGGNTEAFF. The CDR3 DNA reads as TGCAGTGCTAGCGGGGGGAACACTGAAGCTTTCTTT.

The chain has TRBV7-6 and TRBJ1-4; D is perhaps TRBD1 (6 bases). Germline lookup yields CDR1 SGHVS and CDR2 FNYEAQ. This CDR3 region has 14 residues. V gave up 4 bases and J gave up 4 bases, with 10 bases separating them. CDR3 in DNA: TGTGCCAGCAGCTCAAGACAGGTTAATGAAAAACTGTTTTTT. It yields the protein CASSSRQVNEKLFF.

The chain is built from TRBV6-2 or TRBV6-3 and TRBJ1-4; TRBD1 aligns across 7 bases. This CDR3 region has 15 residues. Per the germline V gene, CDR1 is MNHEY and CDR2 is SVGEGT. After removal of 5 bases from V and 10 bases from J, the junction contained 13 bases not matched to a gene. The CDR3 loop is CASSPSRDRGGKLFF. Written as DNA, the CDR3 is TGTGCCAGCAGTCCCTCCCGGGACAGAGGTGGAAAACTGTTTTTT.

V usage is TRBV29-1 and J usage is TRBJ1-2; TRBD1 agrees at 8 bases. V gave up 6 bases and J gave up 3 bases; unmatched junction bases: 6. CDR1 and CDR2 (germline): SQVTM, ANQGSEA. The CDR3 consists of 13 residues. The chain's CDR3 is CSVATGEDYGYTF. In nucleotides, the CDR3 is TGCAGCGTGGCGACAGGGGAGGACTATGGCTACACCTTC.

This chain links TRBV27 with TRBJ2-7; TRBD2 aligns across 7 bases. Germline CDR1 MNHEY, CDR2 SMNVEV (reference sequence). The CDR3 length is 15 residues. V gave up 8 bases and J gave up 0 bases; unmatched junction bases: 10. As DNA, the CDR3 is TGTGCCAGCTTTCCCAGCGGGGCTCGCTCCTACGAGCAGTACTTC. This sequence encodes CASFPSGARSYEQYF.

Ten or more counts support this clonotype. The chain links TRBV7-2 to TRBJ2-5; 10 bases are a match to TRBD2. Trimming at V came to 5 bases and at J to 4 bases, leaving 7 bases not matched to a gene. The V gene's germline CDR1 is SGHTA and CDR2 FQGNSA. The CDR3 runs 15 residues. Here the CDR3 DNA reads TGTGCCAGCAGCGAAATAGCGGGGGGTGGAGAGACCCAGTACTTC. It yields the protein CASSEIAGGGETQYF.

This clonotype turned up a few times. V is TRBV7-9 and J is TRBJ2-5; TRBD1 agrees at 8 bases. CDR3 length: 15 residues. V trimming: 3 bases; J trimming: 0 bases; junction bases outside the gene matches: 3. CDR1 is SEHNR and CDR2 is FQNEAQ in the germline V gene (reference sequence). Here the CDR3 DNA reads TGTGCCAGCAGCTTCCGGGACAGGAACCAAGAGACCCAGTACTTC. Its translation is CASSFRDRNQETQYF.

The table lists this clonotype with a few counts. This chain links TRBV12-3 or TRBV12-4 with TRBJ2-3, with 10 bases identical to TRBD2. The junction had 9 bases not matched to a gene; V was cut back by 8 bases and J by 4 bases. CDR3 length: 15 residues. The CDR3 spells CASSGASGGPDTQYF. CDR3 in DNA: TGTGCCAGCTCGGGGGCTAGCGGGGGCCCAGATACGCAGTATTTT.

The gene calls are TRBV28 and TRBJ2-3; TRBD2 might be the D (7 bases). The germline V and J ends were trimmed by 5 bases and 3 bases, with 15 bases remaining between them. This CDR3 contains 15 residues. Germline CDR1 reads MDHEN; CDR2 reads SYDVKM. Written as DNA, the CDR3 is TGTGCCAGCAGTCCAAGGGGGGGGGAGACAGATACGCAGTATTTT. This translates into CASSPRGGETDTQYF.